These 20 T cell receptor beta chains came from one sample sequenced in a study of blood T cell repertoires in COVID-19. The table came from immunoSEQ multiplex PCR; TCRdb's copy has only in-frame clones and leaves some out. The table records over 250,000 clones, about 88% of them present only once. Sequencing was done on a sample of PBMCs or T cells enriched from blood (not recorded which). These receptors all stem from a woman between 55 and 75 years old in a cohort exposed to, infected with or recovered from COVID-19 (not recorded which).

V usage is TRBV5-1 and J usage is TRBJ2-7; possibly TRBD1 for D (5 bases). The V gene's germline CDR1 is SGHRS and CDR2 YFSETQ. This CDR3 is built from 14 residues. Trimming took 6 bases from V and 2 from J, leaving 15 bases between them. CDR3 coding DNA: TGCGCCAGCAAAAGGGGCGAAGGCGCCTACGAGCAGTACTTC. The encoded protein is CASKRGEGAYEQYF.

The chain joins TRBV27 to TRBJ2-7; 10 bases fit TRBD2. CDR1 MNHEY and CDR2 SMNVEV come from the germline V gene (reference sequence). J lost 4 bases, V lost 5 bases, and 14 bases had no gene match. This CDR3 spans 17 amino acids. The CDR3 protein is CASSPPASGSGMYEQYF. The CDR3 DNA reads TGTGCCAGCAGTCCCCCGGCTAGCGGGAGCGGTATGTACGAGCAGTACTTC.

This chain uses TRBV4-1 with TRBJ2-1, with D hard to call. The V gene lost 1 base and the J gene lost 6 bases, with 7 bases spanning the gap. The CDR3 spans 13 residues. Germline V gene lookup returns CDR1 MGHRA and CDR2 YSYEKL. The CDR3 nucleotides read TGCGCCAGCAGCCAAGTAAGAGGCAATGAGCAGTTCTTC. Translating it yields CASSQVRGNEQFF.

The chain carries TRBV6-1 and TRBJ1-4, with D tentatively TRBD1 (6 bases). This CDR3 is built from 16 residues. V was clipped by 5 bases and J by 3 bases, with 16 bases between them. The germline gives CDR1 MNHNS, CDR2 SASEGT. Here the CDR3 DNA reads TGTGCCAGCAGTAAAGGCCTGGGACATTCTAATGAAAAACTGTTTTTT. This gives the protein CASSKGLGHSNEKLFF.

The chain couples TRBV29-1 to TRBJ1-5; 7 bases agree with TRBD1. V lost 6 bases to trimming and J lost 4 bases; unmatched junction nucleotides: 9. Germline V gene lookup returns CDR1 SQVTM and CDR2 ANQGSEA. CDR3 length: 14 amino acids. CDR3 residues: CSVSLDRSNQPQHF. For the CDR3, the DNA is TGCAGCGTATCACTGGACAGGTCAAATCAGCCCCAGCATTTT.

This chain joins TRBV18 and TRBJ1-2, with D maybe TRBD1 (6 bases). Germline loops: CDR1 KGHSH, CDR2 LQKENI. The CDR3 totals 15 residues. Trimming removed 0 bases at V and 5 bases at J, with 13 bases between. DNA of the CDR3: TGTGCCAGCTCACCACCGAAGGGGGACCTATATGGCTACACCTTC. Translation gives CASSPPKGDLYGYTF. Using reference TRBV18 and TRBJ1-2 for the parts outside the CDR3, the full variable domain is NAGVMQNPRHLVRRRGQEARLRCSPMKGHSHVYWYRQLPEEGLKFMVYLQKENIIDESGMPKERFSAEFPKEGPSILRIQQVVRGDSAAYFCASSPPKGDLYGYTFGSGTRLTVV.

The rearrangement links TRBV6-2 or TRBV6-3 to TRBJ2-2; D is perhaps TRBD2 (6 bases). Trimming removed 1 base at V and 1 base at J, with 10 bases between. The CDR3 spans 16 residues. CDR1 is MNHEY, CDR2 SVGEGT, per germline. This CDR3 is CASSYYRGGNTGELFF. CDR3 in DNA: TGTGCCAGCAGTTACTATCGGGGAGGGAACACCGGGGAGCTGTTTTTT.

The CDR3 sequence: CASTNRGPNSPLHF. Written as DNA, the CDR3 is TGTGCCAGCACCAACAGGGGACCTAATTCACCCCTCCACTTT. The chain recombines TRBV28 with TRBJ1-6; 7 nucleotides agree with TRBD1. V lost 7 bases, J lost 6 bases, and 6 bases stayed unmatched. Germline V gene sequence: CDR1 MDHEN, CDR2 SYDVKM. The CDR3 extends over 14 amino acids.

In nucleotides, the CDR3 is TGTGCCAGCAACGACATAGACAGGGGGCACACCGGGGAGCTGTTTTTT. Translation: CASNDIDRGHTGELFF. The J gene is TRBJ2-2, the V gene TRBV27; TRBD1 aligns across 10 bases. Germline V lookup: CDR1 MNHEY, CDR2 SMNVEV (reference sequence). V lost 7 bases to trimming and J lost 3 bases; unmatched junction nucleotides: 8. The CDR3 spans 16 residues.

This chain joins TRBV3-1 (or the pseudogene TRBV3-2) and TRBJ2-3; TRBD1 might be the D (5 bases). This CDR3 spans 17 amino acids. Trimming took 0 bases from V and 3 from J, leaving 16 bases between them. Germline V lookup: CDR1 LGHDT, CDR2 YNNKEL (reference sequence). The CDR3 reads CASSQEGRRGLTDTQYF. DNA of the CDR3: TGTGCCAGCAGCCAAGAAGGAAGAAGGGGCCTTACAGATACGCAGTATTTT.

This chain uses TRBV19 with TRBJ2-2; D uncertain. CDR3 length equals 14 residues. Germline CDR1 reads LNHDA; CDR2 reads SQIVND (reference sequence). Trimming shortened V by 6 bases and J by 1 base, and 9 bases separated the two germline ends. CDR3 bases: TGTGCCAGTAGGAGGATGGGGAACACCGGGGAGCTGTTTTTT. Encoded protein: CASRRMGNTGELFF.

This chain uses TRBV2 with TRBJ1-2; 7 bases agree with TRBD1. Germline trimming cut 5 bases from V and 0 bases from J; bases unmatched to any gene: 6. Germline lookup yields CDR1 SNHLY and CDR2 FYNNEI. The CDR3 extends over 15 amino acids. CDR3 nucleotides: TGTGCCAGCAGTCTAAGACAGGGTTCTAACTATGGCTACACCTTC. Residues: CASSLRQGSNYGYTF.

The chain combines TRBV6-5 with TRBJ1-4; D is possibly TRBD1 (5 bases). Germline V gene sequence: CDR1 MNHEY, CDR2 SVGAGI. This CDR3 comprises 14 residues. V was trimmed by 3 bases and J by 5 bases, leaving 10 bases between them. The chain's CDR3 is CASSYFQGNEKLFF. In nucleotides, the CDR3 is TGTGCCAGCAGTTATTTCCAGGGAAATGAAAAACTGTTTTTT.

The chain uses TRBV28 and TRBJ2-5, with TRBD2 matching over 12 bases. CDR3 length equals 18 residues. Germline CDR1 MDHEN, CDR2 SYDVKM. V shed 5 bases, J shed 5 bases, and the junction held 15 bases outside the gene matches. CDR3 loop: CASSPFSSSGRAWETQYF. Written as DNA, the CDR3 is TGTGCCAGCAGTCCCTTCTCCTCTAGCGGGAGGGCCTGGGAGACCCAGTACTTC.

J is TRBJ2-3 and V is TRBV4-2, with 9 nucleotides matching TRBD2. The CDR3 runs to 20 residues. The germline V gene has CDR1 LGHNA and CDR2 YNFKEQ. The trim removed 1 base at V and 0 bases at J, leaving 14 bases unmatched. The CDR3 DNA sequence: TGTGCCAGCAGCCAAGGGGAGGTAGCGGGAGTTTTTTCTAGCACAGATACGCAGTATTTT. Translating it yields CASSQGEVAGVFSSTDTQYF.

The J gene is TRBJ2-1, the V gene TRBV24-1, with TRBD2 identical over 11 bases. The CDR3 spans 16 residues. V was pared by 4 bases and J by 3 bases, with 4 bases of the junction left unmatched. CDR1 is KGHDR, CDR2 SFDVKD, per germline. The CDR3 bases are TGTGCCACCAGTGACGCGACTAGCGGGAACTACAATGAGCAGTTCTTC. Its protein product is CATSDATSGNYNEQFF.

The chain recombines TRBV9 with TRBJ2-5; TRBD1 matches 9 bases. V lost 4 bases to trimming and J lost 5 bases; unmatched junction nucleotides: 12. This CDR3 comprises 16 residues. Germline-derived CDR1 and CDR2 are SGDLS and YYNGEE. The CDR3 spells CASSPPRTGGMETQYF. The CDR3, as DNA: TGTGCCAGCAGCCCCCCCCGAACAGGGGGCATGGAGACCCAGTACTTC.

This chain uses TRBV11-2 with TRBJ1-1, with 10 bases matching TRBD1. Trimming cost V 2 bases and J 7 bases; bases outside gene matches: 4. The CDR3 covers 14 residues. CDR1 and CDR2 from the germline V gene are SGHAT and FQNNGV. As DNA, the CDR3 is TGTGCCAGCAGCTTAAGGACAGGGGGTCTTGAAGCTTTCTTT. It encodes CASSLRTGGLEAFF. The entire variable domain, with the rest obtained from reference TRBV11-2 and TRBJ1-1, is as follows: EAGVAQSPRYKIIEKRQSVAFWCNPISGHATLYWYQQILGQGPKLLIQFQNNGVVDDSQLPKDRFSAERLKGVDSTLKIQPAKLEDSAVYLCASSLRTGGLEAFFGQGTRLTVV.

The V gene is TRBV9, the J gene TRBJ1-1, with unresolved D. Germline V lookup: CDR1 SGDLS, CDR2 YYNGEE. Trimming removed 4 bases from V and 1 base from J, with 5 bases in between. CDR3 size: 12 residues. CDR3 sequence (DNA): TGTGCCAGCAGCTCAGGGAACACTGAAGCTTTCTTT. Its protein product is CASSSGNTEAFF.

The chain uses TRBV9 and TRBJ2-1, with 14 bases identical to TRBD2. V was pared by 4 bases and J by 7 bases, with 4 bases of the junction left unmatched. Germline V gene sequence: CDR1 SGDLS, CDR2 YYNGEE. The CDR3 extends over 15 amino acids. CDR3 nucleotides: TGTGCCAGCAGCCGGACTAGCGGGAGGACGAATGAGCAGTTCTTC. Protein product: CASSRTSGRTNEQFF.